The rows below give T cell receptor beta chains drawn from one sample of a study of T cell responses to AZD1222 COVID-19 vaccine. The protocol was immunoSEQ multiplex PCR, while the TCRdb copy is restricted to in-frame clones and leaves out a portion. In the table there are some 90,000 clones, about 89% of which are singletons. Here the sequenced sample was peripheral blood, taken on day 0 of AZD1222 vaccination. These receptors were collected from an adult in good health. The CDR3 runs from the conserved cysteine through the conserved F or W. The D gene is left open where the match is weak. Size is omitted from some rows. Given values are once, few, many or a class for expanded clones.

NA TRBJ1-5 TRBV6-5 TRBD1 TGTGCCAGCAGTATCACGACAGGGGCTAATCAGCCCCAGCATTTT CASSITTGANQPQHF
NA TRBJ1-2 TRBV3-1/TRBV3-2 NA TGTGCCAGCAGCCAAGGAGCGGGAGGCTACACCTTC CASSQGAGGYTF
NA TRBJ1-3 TRBV7-7 NA TGTGCTAGCAGCCCCGACGCGGCCCCCTCTGGAAACACCATATATTTT CASSPDAAPSGNTIYF
NA TRBJ2-3 TRBV5-1 NA TGCGCCAGCAGCTTTTGGGGCACAGATACGCAGTATTTT CASSFWGTDTQYF
NA TRBJ1-2 TRBV6-5 NA TGTGCCAGCAGACAAGGGGGAGGGAAGGGAGGCTACACCTTC CASRQGGGKGGYTF
NA TRBJ2-7 TRBV18 NA TGTGCCAGCTCGAACGGGATGGGAGCTTCCTCTCCCTACGAGCAGTACTTC CASSNGMGASSPYEQYF
NA TRBJ2-2 TRBV14 NA TGTGCCAGCAGCCCCGGTACGAACACCGGGGAGCTGTTTTTT CASSPGTNTGELFF
NA TRBJ2-7 TRBV12-3/TRBV12-4 NA TGTGCCAGCAGTTCGGAGGGATTCTACGAGCAGTACTTC CASSSEGFYEQYF
NA TRBJ2-1 TRBV3-1/TRBV3-2 TRBD2 TGTGCCAGCAGCCAAGGCCCCGATAGCGGGAGGGCAGAGCAGTTCTTC CASSQGPDSGRAEQFF
NA TRBJ2-3 TRBV4-1 NA TGCGCCAGCAGCCAAGAAGAGGCCGGAGATACGCAGTATTTT CASSQEEAGDTQYF
few TRBJ2-7 TRBV18 TRBD1 TGTGCCAGCTCACCAATCTCGGGGACAGCCTACGAGCAGTACTTC CASSPISGTAYEQYF
NA TRBJ1-2 TRBV30 TRBD1 TGTGCCTGGAGTAGATACAGGGGGTCTAGCTATGGCTACACCTTC CAWSRYRGSSYGYTF
NA TRBJ2-7 TRBV24-1 NA TGTGCCCCCACCTTTCTCGGGGGACAGAAAAATACCTACGAGCAGTACTTC CAPTFLGGQKNTYEQYF
once TRBJ2-2 TRBV5-1 NA TGCGCCAGCAGCTTGGGACAGCCGGGACCGGAGGGCGGGGAGCTGTTTTTT CASSLGQPGPEGGELFF
once TRBJ1-1 TRBV29-1 NA TGCAGCGTTGGTCTCCGTAACACTGAAGCTTTCTTT CSVGLRNTEAFF
NA TRBJ2-1 TRBV2 NA TGTGCCAGCAGTGATCTGACCTACAATGAGCAGTTCTTC CASSDLTYNEQFF
NA TRBJ2-7 TRBV6-2/TRBV6-3 NA TGTGCCAGCAGTCTTTACTCCTACGAGCAGTACTTC CASSLYSYEQYF
NA TRBJ1-4 TRBV5-6 NA TGTGCCAGCAGCGACATGGGCGCAACTAATGAAAAACTGTTTTTT CASSDMGATNEKLFF
NA TRBJ2-7 TRBV19 TRBD1 TGTGCCAGCTCGGGACAGGGGGCCTCCTACGAGCAGTACTTC CASSGQGASYEQYF
few TRBJ1-5 TRBV6-5 NA TGTGCCAGCAGTTACGGAGAGCCCCAGCATTTT CASSYGEPQHF
NA TRBJ1-3 TRBV6-2/TRBV6-3 NA TGTGCCAGCAGTTACCTCCGGCGAGGGGAGAGGTCTGGAAACACCATATATTTT CASSYLRRGERSGNTIYF
NA TRBJ2-2 TRBV19 NA TGTGCCAGTAGGACAAGGAACACCGGGGAGCTGTTTTTT CASRTRNTGELFF
NA TRBJ2-5 TRBV5-5 NA TGTGCCAGCAGCTTTGGGTGGGGGAGGGAGACCCAGTACTTC CASSFGWGRETQYF
NA TRBJ1-2 TRBV11-2 NA TGTGCCAGCAGGGGAACTAACTATGGCTACACCTTC CASRGTNYGYTF
NA TRBJ2-7 TRBV19 TRBD2 TGTGCCAGTAGTAGGACTAGCGGGGGGATCTACGAGCAGTACTTC CASSRTSGGIYEQYF
once TRBJ1-3 TRBV5-8 TRBD1 TGTGCCAGCAGCATACAGGGGTACTCTGGAAACACCATATATTTT CASSIQGYSGNTIYF
NA TRBJ2-3 TRBV6-6 TRBD2 TGTGCCAGCAGTACTAGCGGGAGTTCCGCAGATACGCAGTATTTT CASSTSGSSADTQYF
NA TRBJ2-1 TRBV4-2 NA TGTGCCAGCAGCTTGCATGGGGCTAGCTCCTACAATGAGCAGTTCTTC CASSLHGASSYNEQFF
NA TRBJ2-3 TRBV19 NA TGTGCCAGTAGTCGAGGGACGAAGACTAGGGGAGATACGCAGTATTTT CASSRGTKTRGDTQYF
few TRBJ1-6 TRBV9 NA TGTGCCAGCAGCGTAGTACAGAATTCACCCCTCCACTTT CASSVVQNSPLHF
NA TRBJ1-5 TRBV15 NA TGTGCCACCAGCAGAGATAGAGAGCCCCAGCATTTT CATSRDREPQHF
NA TRBJ2-7 TRBV30 NA TGTGCCTGGACAGGCCAGGCCACCTCCTACGAGCAGTACTTC CAWTGQATSYEQYF
NA TRBJ1-1 TRBV5-1 TRBD1 TGCGCCAGCAGCTCCAGGGACAGTGAAGCTTTCTTT CASSSRDSEAFF
NA TRBJ2-1 TRBV2 TRBD2 TGTGCCAGCAGTAGACTAGCGGAAGACAATGAGCAGTTCTTC CASSRLAEDNEQFF
NA TRBJ1-5 TRBV12-5 NA TGTGCTAGTGGTTTGGTGCGTCTTGGCAGCAATCAGCCCCAGCATTTT CASGLVRLGSNQPQHF
NA TRBJ1-1 TRBV5-1 TRBD1 TGCGCCAGCAGCCAAAGACAGGGGCTGAACACTGAAGCTTTCTTT CASSQRQGLNTEAFF
NA TRBJ2-7 TRBV5-3 TRBD1 TGTGCCAGAAGCCCGTGGACAGGGATTAAGGAGCCCCCCTACGAGCAGTACTTC CARSPWTGIKEPPYEQYF
NA TRBJ2-1 TRBV10-3 TRBD2 TGTGCCATCAGTGATATAGCGGGAGGGCCGAATGAGCAGTTCTTC CAISDIAGGPNEQFF
NA TRBJ2-7 TRBV12-5 TRBD2 TGTGCTAGTGGGGGCCTAGCGGGAGGGCTAAGGGAGCAGTACTTC CASGGLAGGLREQYF